Listed below are T cell receptor beta chains from one sample, sequenced in a study of blood T cell repertoires in COVID-19. The protocol was immunoSEQ multiplex PCR, while the TCRdb copy is restricted to in-frame clones and leaves out a portion. The repertoire holds tens of thousands of clones, over 75% seen once, with 9% to 10% in the top ten. Material: peripheral blood. These receptors were obtained from a human donor in a cohort sampled during active COVID-19. CDR3s leave out the opening cysteine and the closing phenylalanine or tryptophan. The order of the fields is V gene, CDR3 protein.

V gene: TRBV11-3; CDR3 protein: ASSPGQGASGYGYT
V gene: TRBV24-1; CDR3 protein: ATRRNQPQH
V gene: TRBV28; CDR3 protein: ASSFALNTEAF
V gene: TRBV15; CDR3 protein: ATSRDIKGGTDTQY
V gene: TRBV19; CDR3 protein: ATGGTGAIITEAF
V gene: TRBV7-8; CDR3 protein: ASSLAGQFTEAF
V gene: TRBV19; CDR3 protein: ASSTTSGSSTDTQY
V gene: TRBV19; CDR3 protein: ASSMAGYEQY
V gene: TRBV5-1; CDR3 protein: ASSLDPGDTQY
V gene: TRBV20-1; CDR3 protein: SASGASFSYNEQF
V gene: TRBV7-3; CDR3 protein: ASSLNSGGRRTDTQY
V gene: TRBV9; CDR3 protein: ASSADRRNYGYT
V gene: TRBV5-1; CDR3 protein: ASRSTRGSDTGELF
V gene: TRBV11-2; CDR3 protein: ASSLGGGYQETQY
V gene: TRBV5-1; CDR3 protein: ASSLARSGTPATNEKLF
V gene: TRBV24-1; CDR3 protein: ATAGTGTTDTQY
V gene: TRBV30; CDR3 protein: AWQTGGWNQPQH
V gene: TRBV2; CDR3 protein: ASLLSGQPNQPQH
V gene: TRBV30; CDR3 protein: AWSRPQGNNSPLH
V gene: TRBV3-1/TRBV3-2; CDR3 protein: ASSHLTGSNGYT
V gene: TRBV13; CDR3 protein: ASSLRGFRGPEQF
V gene: TRBV5-5; CDR3 protein: ASSPGGGQAYINQPQH
V gene: TRBV7-3; CDR3 protein: ASSLLGANTEAF
V gene: TRBV10-3; CDR3 protein: AISELVGNTGELF
V gene: TRBV2; CDR3 protein: ASLWTSRGETQY
V gene: TRBV3-1/TRBV3-2; CDR3 protein: ASSPGTVPSYGYT
V gene: TRBV28; CDR3 protein: ASSLQRHGYT
V gene: TRBV2; CDR3 protein: ASSRTSGLYNEQF
V gene: TRBV5-1; CDR3 protein: ASSFYSGEETQY
V gene: TRBV3-1/TRBV3-2; CDR3 protein: ASSQGRSGRTDTQY
V gene: TRBV5-1; CDR3 protein: ASLSQGNEQF
V gene: TRBV19; CDR3 protein: ASSITALNTEAF
V gene: TRBV2; CDR3 protein: ASKGQVGRQPQH
V gene: TRBV5-1; CDR3 protein: ASSLGRGLNYGYT
V gene: TRBV27; CDR3 protein: ASNRGGLASRRQF
V gene: TRBV2; CDR3 protein: ASSKRAASTDTQY
V gene: TRBV25-1; CDR3 protein: ASSEPSGLAAYNEQF
V gene: TRBV3-1/TRBV3-2; CDR3 protein: ASSQENGGLAKNIQY
V gene: TRBV5-1; CDR3 protein: ASSPESLLGNQPQH
V gene: TRBV14; CDR3 protein: ASSQTQQTNYGYT
V gene: TRBV2; CDR3 protein: AIDQGGNTEAF
V gene: TRBV29-1; CDR3 protein: SVEDFSGHSYNEQF
V gene: TRBV11-2; CDR3 protein: ASSPGGGAYNEQF
V gene: TRBV7-8; CDR3 protein: ASSNSGGWKDTQY
V gene: TRBV7-9; CDR3 protein: ASSLPTSGNYEQY
V gene: TRBV20-1; CDR3 protein: STRRTSDEF
V gene: TRBV6-1; CDR3 protein: ASSGYRGESYNEQF